A selection of T cell receptor beta chains follows, all from one sample in a study of blood T cell repertoires in COVID-19. Profiling relied on immunoSEQ multiplex PCR, and the TCRdb table lists in-frame clones only, not all of them. The sample yields hundreds of thousands of clones, roughly 88% seen once. Sequencing was done on a sample of peripheral blood. The receptors were sampled from a woman aged 25-40 years with active or convalescent COVID-19. The CDR3 runs from the conserved cysteine through the conserved F or W. The D gene is left open where the match is weak. Where a row states a size, it is once, few, many or the class of an expanded clone; other rows omit it.

j_call clone_size v_call d_call cdr3_nt cdr3_aa
TRBJ1-1 NA TRBV4-1 NA TGCGCCAGCAGCCAAGAGGCAGGGAACACTGAAGCTTTCTTT CASSQEAGNTEAFF
TRBJ2-5 NA TRBV6-5 NA TGTGCCAGCAGTTACCCGGGTTGGGAGACCCAGTACTTC CASSYPGWETQYF
TRBJ2-7 NA TRBV6-4 NA TGTGCCAGCCGGGACAAGACGTACGAGCAGTACTTC CASRDKTYEQYF
TRBJ2-5 NA TRBV10-2 TRBD2 TGCGCCAGCAGTGAGTCAGGACTAGCGGGGCAAGAGACCCAGTACTTC CASSESGLAGQETQYF
TRBJ1-1 NA TRBV6-5 NA TGTGCCAGCAGATACAGACAGGTCTACACTGAAGCTTTCTTT CASRYRQVYTEAFF
TRBJ2-7 few TRBV19 TRBD2 TGTGCCAGTAGTTTGTCCGGACTAGTCGGCTACGAGCAGTACTTC CASSLSGLVGYEQYF
TRBJ1-1 NA TRBV6-6 TRBD1 TGTGCCAGCAGCTCCCTGGACAGGGCCCAGAACACTGAAGCTTTCTTT CASSSLDRAQNTEAFF
TRBJ1-6 NA TRBV28 NA TGTGCCAGCTTCTCCCGGGGTTATAATTCACCCCTCCACTTT CASFSRGYNSPLHF
TRBJ1-2 NA TRBV23-1 NA TGCGCCAGCAGTCAACGTCCGGGGGGCTACACCTTC CASSQRPGGYTF
TRBJ1-1 NA TRBV2 NA TGTGCCAGCAGGAGGAACACTGAAGCTTTCTTT CASRRNTEAFF
TRBJ2-5 NA TRBV24-1 NA TGTGCCACCAGTGAAACGGGACTCGGAGAGACCCAGTACTTC CATSETGLGETQYF
TRBJ2-7 NA TRBV6-5 TRBD1 TGTGCCAGCAAGGCCGGGACAGGGGCCTACGAGCAGTACTTC CASKAGTGAYEQYF
TRBJ1-2 NA TRBV3-1/TRBV3-2 TRBD1 TGTGCCAGCAGCCATGTAGATCGGGACAGGGGATATGGCTACACCTTC CASSHVDRDRGYGYTF
TRBJ2-7 NA TRBV27 TRBD1 TGTGCCAGCAGGACAGGGGGGTCCCACGAGCAGTACTTC CASRTGGSHEQYF
TRBJ2-5 NA TRBV5-8 NA TGTGCCAGCACGCGGGAGACCCAGTACTTC CASTRETQYF
TRBJ2-1 NA TRBV5-6 NA TGTGCCAGCAGCTCTAGCTTGGTTGAGCAGTTCTTC CASSSSLVEQFF
TRBJ2-4 NA TRBV4-1 TRBD1 TGCGCCAGCAGCCAAGATTGGACAGGGACCATTCAGTACTTC CASSQDWTGTIQYF
TRBJ1-6 NA TRBV11-2 NA TGTGCCAGCAGCTTCCAGGGATATAATTCACCCCTCCACTTT CASSFQGYNSPLHF
TRBJ2-7 NA TRBV27 NA TGTGCCAGCAGTTTCGATGGCCGTTCCTACGAGCAGTACTTC CASSFDGRSYEQYF
TRBJ2-2 NA TRBV7-9 NA TGTGCCAGCAGTTCTGTGGTCGGGGGGATACCCCCGGGGGCGCTGTTTTTT CASSSVVGGIPPGALFF
TRBJ2-5 NA TRBV7-9 TRBD2 TGTGCCAGCAGCTTCCGGAACCTCGCTAGCGGGGGGTCGCAAGAGACCCAGTACTTC CASSFRNLASGGSQETQYF
TRBJ2-1 NA TRBV11-2 TRBD2 TGTGCCAGCAGCTTAAACCCTAGGACTAGCCGGGCGGACTACAATGAGCAGTTCTTC CASSLNPRTSRADYNEQFF
TRBJ2-7 NA TRBV29-1 TRBD2 TGCAGCGTTGTGGGGACTAGCGGGGAGCAGTACTTC CSVVGTSGEQYF
TRBJ2-5 NA TRBV2 TRBD2 TGTGCCAGCAGTGAATCCAGCGGGGTGGGAGAGACCCAGTACTTC CASSESSGVGETQYF
TRBJ2-2 NA TRBV5-1 NA TGCGCCAGCAGGCGGGGAGATACGAACACCGGGGAGCTGTTTTTT CASRRGDTNTGELFF
TRBJ2-7 NA TRBV21-1 NA TGTGCCAGCAGCAAAGACCCAGGGGGCTGGTACGAGCAGTACTTC CASSKDPGGWYEQYF
TRBJ2-3 NA TRBV11-2 TRBD2 TGTGCCAGCAGCTTAGCTGGGGGACTAGACCCTGGCTATTTT CASSLAGGLDPGYF
TRBJ2-7 NA TRBV10-1 TRBD1 TGCGCCAGCAGTGACCCACGACAGGGTCCCTACGAGCAGTACTTC CASSDPRQGPYEQYF
TRBJ2-2 NA TRBV7-6 TRBD2 TGTGCCAGCAGCTTAGGTGGTAGCGGGGGTAACACCGGGGAGCTGTTTTTT CASSLGGSGGNTGELFF
TRBJ1-6 few TRBV7-2 TRBD1 TGTGCCAGCAGCTTAGAAGACAGGGCTAATTCACCCCTCCACTTT CASSLEDRANSPLHF
TRBJ2-1 many TRBV9 TRBD2 TGTGCCAGCAGCCCGACTAGCGGGATCGATGAGCAGTTCTTC CASSPTSGIDEQFF
TRBJ1-3 NA TRBV11-2 NA TGTGCCAGCACCCCGTCCCATAGCTCTGGAAACACCATATATTTT CASTPSHSSGNTIYF
TRBJ2-3 NA TRBV25-1 TRBD1 TGTGCCAGCAGTGATCCAACAGGGGCAGATACGCAGTATTTT CASSDPTGADTQYF
TRBJ2-1 NA TRBV5-1 TRBD2 TGCGCCAGCAGCCGGGAGGTAACGGGGGGGCACCATGAGCAGTTCTTC CASSREVTGGHHEQFF
TRBJ2-3 NA TRBV5-1 NA TGCGCCAGCAGCTTGTTCCAGGAACTTCGGGAAGATACGCAGTATTTT CASSLFQELREDTQYF
TRBJ2-1 few TRBV3-1/TRBV3-2 TRBD2 TGTGCCAGCAGCCAGGGGCTCCCCGGCGGGGGTGCACATGAGCAGTTCTTC CASSQGLPGGGAHEQFF